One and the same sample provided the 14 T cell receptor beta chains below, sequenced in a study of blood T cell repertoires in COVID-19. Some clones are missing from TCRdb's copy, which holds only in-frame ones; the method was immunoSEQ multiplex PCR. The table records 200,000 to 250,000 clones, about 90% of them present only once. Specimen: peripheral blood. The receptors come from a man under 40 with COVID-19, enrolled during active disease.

CDR3 residues: CAWQQGLTGNTIYF. For the CDR3, the DNA is TGTGCCTGGCAACAGGGTTTGACTGGAAACACCATATATTTT. This chain connects TRBV30 to TRBJ1-3; D is perhaps TRBD1 (6 bases). The germline gives CDR1 GTSNPN, CDR2 SVGIG (reference sequence). This CDR3 has 14 amino acids. V gave up 5 bases and J gave up 2 bases, with 13 bases separating them.

CDR3 DNA: TGTGCCAGCAGTAGTTCTAGTCGGGGGAATGAAAAACTGTTTTTT. It codes for CASSSSSRGNEKLFF. The J gene is TRBJ1-4, the V gene TRBV27; maybe TRBD1 (5 bases). This CDR3 spans 15 amino acids. CDR1 and CDR2 from the germline V gene are MNHEY and SMNVEV (reference sequence). The germline V and J ends were trimmed by 5 bases and 5 bases, with 15 bases remaining between them.

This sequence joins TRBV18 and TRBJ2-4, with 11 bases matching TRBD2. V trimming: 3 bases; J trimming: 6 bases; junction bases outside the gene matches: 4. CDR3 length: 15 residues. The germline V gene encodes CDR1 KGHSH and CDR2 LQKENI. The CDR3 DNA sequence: TGTGCCAGCTCACCGCAGGGGACTAGCGGAAACATTCAGTACTTC. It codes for CASSPQGTSGNIQYF.

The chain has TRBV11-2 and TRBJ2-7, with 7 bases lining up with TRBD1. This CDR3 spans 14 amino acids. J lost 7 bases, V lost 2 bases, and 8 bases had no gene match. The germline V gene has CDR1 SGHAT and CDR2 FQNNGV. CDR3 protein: CASSLRPSRGEQYF. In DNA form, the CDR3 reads TGTGCCAGCAGCTTAAGGCCGAGCAGGGGGGAGCAGTACTTC.

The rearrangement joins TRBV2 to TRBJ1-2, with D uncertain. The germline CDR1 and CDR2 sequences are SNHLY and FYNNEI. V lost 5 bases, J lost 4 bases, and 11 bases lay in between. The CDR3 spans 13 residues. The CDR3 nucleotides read TGTGCCAGCAGTACCTCCGACACCTATGGCTACACCTTC. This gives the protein CASSTSDTYGYTF.

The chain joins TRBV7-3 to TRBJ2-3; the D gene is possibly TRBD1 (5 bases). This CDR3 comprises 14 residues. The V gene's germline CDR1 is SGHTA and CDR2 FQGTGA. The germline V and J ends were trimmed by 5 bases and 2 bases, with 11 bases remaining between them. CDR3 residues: CASSRRGNTDTQYF. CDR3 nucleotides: TGTGCCAGCAGCCGAAGGGGCAACACAGATACGCAGTATTTT.

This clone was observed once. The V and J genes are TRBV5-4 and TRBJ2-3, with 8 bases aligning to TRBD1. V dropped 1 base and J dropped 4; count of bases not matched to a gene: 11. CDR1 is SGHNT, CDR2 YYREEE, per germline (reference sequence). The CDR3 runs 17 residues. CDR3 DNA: TGTGCCAGCAGCTTGTTGTTGGGACAGGCGGACCCAGATACGCAGTATTTT. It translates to CASSLLLGQADPDTQYF.

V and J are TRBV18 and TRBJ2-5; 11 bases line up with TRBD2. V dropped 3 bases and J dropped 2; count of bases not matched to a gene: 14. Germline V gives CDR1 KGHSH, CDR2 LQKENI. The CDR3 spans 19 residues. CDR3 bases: TGTGCCAGCTCACCGACGGCTAGCGGGGGGCCCTGGGGTCAAGAGACCCAGTACTTC. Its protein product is CASSPTASGGPWGQETQYF.

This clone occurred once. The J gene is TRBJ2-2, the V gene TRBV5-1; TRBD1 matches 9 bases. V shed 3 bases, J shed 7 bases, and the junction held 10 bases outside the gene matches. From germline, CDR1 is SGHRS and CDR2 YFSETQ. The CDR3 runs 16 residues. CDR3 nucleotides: TGCGCCAGCAGCTGGAAAAAACAGGGGGCACTCGGGGAGCTGTTTTTT. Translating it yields CASSWKKQGALGELFF.

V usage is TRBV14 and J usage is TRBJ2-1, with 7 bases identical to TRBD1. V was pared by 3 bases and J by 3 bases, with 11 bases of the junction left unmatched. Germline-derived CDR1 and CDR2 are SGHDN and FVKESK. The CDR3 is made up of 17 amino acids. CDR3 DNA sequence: TGTGCCAGCAGCCACCCTCACAGGGGTCCACTCTACAATGAGCAGTTCTTC. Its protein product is CASSHPHRGPLYNEQFF.

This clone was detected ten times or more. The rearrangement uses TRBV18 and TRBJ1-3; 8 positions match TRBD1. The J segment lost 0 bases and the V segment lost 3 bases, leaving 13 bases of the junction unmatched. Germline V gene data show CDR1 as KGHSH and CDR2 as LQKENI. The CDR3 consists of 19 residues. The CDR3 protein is CASSPSGTGSLSSGNTIYF. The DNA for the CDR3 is TGTGCCAGCTCACCCTCCGGGACAGGCTCCCTAAGCTCTGGAAACACCATATATTTT.

The CDR3 loop reads CASSPQGPGTEAFF. CDR3 sequence (DNA): TGTGCCAGCAGCCCACAGGGGCCCGGCACTGAAGCTTTCTTT. The chain employs TRBV7-9 and TRBJ1-1, with TRBD1 matching 7 bases. V shed 5 bases and J 4 bases; nucleotides not matched to a gene: 7. Germline V gene lookup returns CDR1 SEHNR and CDR2 FQNEAQ (reference sequence). There are 14 residues in the CDR3. The whole variable domain, filled in from reference TRBV7-9 and TRBJ1-1, reads DTGVSQNPRHKITKRGQNVTFRCDPISEHNRLYWYRQTLGQGPEFLTYFQNEAQLEKSRLLSDRFSAERPKGSFSTLEIQRTEQGDSAMYLCASSPQGPGTEAFFGQGTRLTVV.

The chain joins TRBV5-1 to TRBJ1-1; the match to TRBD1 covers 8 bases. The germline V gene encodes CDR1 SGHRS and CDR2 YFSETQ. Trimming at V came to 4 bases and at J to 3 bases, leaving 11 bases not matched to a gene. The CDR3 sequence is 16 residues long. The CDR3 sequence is CASSPRTGSVDTEAFF. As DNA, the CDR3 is TGCGCCAGCAGCCCAAGGACAGGGTCGGTCGACACTGAAGCTTTCTTT.

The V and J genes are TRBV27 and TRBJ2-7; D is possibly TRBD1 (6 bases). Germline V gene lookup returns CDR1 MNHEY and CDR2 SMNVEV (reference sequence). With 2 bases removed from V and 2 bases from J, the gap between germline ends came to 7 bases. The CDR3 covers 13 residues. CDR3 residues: CASSLAGAYEQYF. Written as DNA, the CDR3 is TGTGCCAGCAGTTTAGCAGGGGCCTACGAGCAGTACTTC.